This T cell receptor beta chain was observed in a study of T cell responses to AZD1222 COVID-19 vaccine. Study-wide results and caveats: When two AZD1222 doses had been given, Spike-specific TCR breadth and depth rose.

Method: immunoSEQ multiplex PCR; TCRdb's copy keeps in-frame clones and lacks some. This table holds approximately 88,000 clones, 90% found once. Notes on this clone: Its antigen is undetermined.

This sequence originates from an adult who received the AZD1222 COVID-19 vaccine. The specimen was peripheral blood, collected 28 days after the second AZD1222 dose.

CDR3 protein: CASSGSGTANYGYTF. The CDR3 nucleotides read TGCGCCAGCAGCGGATCCGGGACAGCTAACTATGGCTACACCTTC. The rearrangement links TRBV5-1 to TRBJ1-2; 7 nucleotides agree with TRBD1. The junction had 6 bases not matched to a gene; V was cut back by 4 bases and J by 0 bases. CDR1 and CDR2 from the germline V gene are SGHRS and YFSETQ. This CDR3 has 15 amino acids.